This TCR beta chain stems from a study of blood T cell repertoires in COVID-19. Enrollment of patients from Seattle took place during active infection, with longitudinal follow-up. The germline CDR1 and CDR2 sequences are SGHTA and FQGNSA. V lost 6 bases, J lost 0 bases, and 5 bases stayed unmatched. The CDR3 is made up of 16 amino acids. Sequencing was performed with immunoSEQ multiplex PCR; in TCRdb, only in-frame clones are kept and a portion is missing. The data show about 180,000 clones, about three quarters seen once. V and J are TRBV7-2 and TRBJ2-2, with 9 bases fitting TRBD2. What was sequenced was peripheral blood. This receptor was identified in a woman at least 80 years old with COVID-19, enrolled during active disease. The CDR3 coding sequence is TGTGCCAGCAGTAAAGCGGGAGGTTCGAACACCGGGGAGCTGTTTTTT. Amino acids: CASSKAGGSNTGELFF.